This is a list of T cell receptor beta chains from one sample in a study of PD-1 blockade in mismatch repair-deficient tumors. The protocol was immunoSEQ multiplex PCR, while the TCRdb copy is restricted to in-frame clones and leaves out a portion. Here the sample spans 120,000 or so clones, roughly nine tenths being singletons. Sequencing used peripheral blood, obtained 44 weeks after starting pembrolizumab. These receptors were obtained from an adult with mismatch repair-deficient cancer. Both conserved end residues are trimmed from each CDR3. Each record gives: V gene, clone size, CDR3 protein. The listing skips clone size in some rows; elsewhere it reads once, few, many or a size class.

V gene: TRBV28; clone size: -; CDR3 protein: ASSFAGAPYSYNEQF
V gene: TRBV7-6; clone size: -; CDR3 protein: ASSLPTGGTDTQY
V gene: TRBV20-1; clone size: -; CDR3 protein: SARTGEKLF
V gene: TRBV5-1; clone size: few; CDR3 protein: ASSLDFANTGELF
V gene: TRBV18; clone size: -; CDR3 protein: ASSPSRQVPAYEQY
V gene: TRBV7-2; clone size: -; CDR3 protein: ASSLGTPGDEQF
V gene: TRBV7-9; clone size: -; CDR3 protein: ASSPRFFSRNTEAF
V gene: TRBV14; clone size: -; CDR3 protein: ASSQDLGGRANEQF
V gene: TRBV11-2; clone size: -; CDR3 protein: ASSSLFKGGGNEQY
V gene: TRBV10-2; clone size: -; CDR3 protein: ASSESTLSGANVLT
V gene: TRBV7-9; clone size: -; CDR3 protein: ASSFGGIGGYT
V gene: TRBV7-9; clone size: -; CDR3 protein: ASSLVFLFGEAF
V gene: TRBV9; clone size: -; CDR3 protein: ASSVGGSGELF
V gene: TRBV6-4; clone size: -; CDR3 protein: ASQLRDRGPDTQY
V gene: TRBV4-2; clone size: medium-sized; CDR3 protein: ASSQGDRDTGELF
V gene: TRBV11-3; clone size: -; CDR3 protein: ASSLLHGYEQY
V gene: TRBV19; clone size: -; CDR3 protein: ASSIGLAAYNEQF
V gene: TRBV13; clone size: -; CDR3 protein: ASSLGSWEGGYT
V gene: TRBV5-1; clone size: -; CDR3 protein: ASSEGQNTGELF
V gene: TRBV19; clone size: -; CDR3 protein: ASSSRGNQPQH
V gene: TRBV11-3; clone size: -; CDR3 protein: ASSLETGGNTEAF
V gene: TRBV6-6; clone size: -; CDR3 protein: ASSNSGGLEQY
V gene: TRBV7-9; clone size: -; CDR3 protein: ASSLGGGQETQY
V gene: TRBV27; clone size: -; CDR3 protein: ASSRTGTGGYEQY
V gene: TRBV29-1; clone size: -; CDR3 protein: SVTGGKRQGSEQF
V gene: TRBV10-2; clone size: once; CDR3 protein: ASSDLHSLEVGVYNEQF
V gene: TRBV28; clone size: -; CDR3 protein: ASTGLYNEQF
V gene: TRBV30; clone size: -; CDR3 protein: AWNLAGGADTQY
V gene: TRBV20-1; clone size: few; CDR3 protein: SARFPDTQY
V gene: TRBV6-1; clone size: -; CDR3 protein: ASSGTRTRTNEQF
V gene: TRBV5-4; clone size: -; CDR3 protein: ASSSRGKNYGYT
V gene: TRBV28; clone size: -; CDR3 protein: ASSLWLSSSNQPQH